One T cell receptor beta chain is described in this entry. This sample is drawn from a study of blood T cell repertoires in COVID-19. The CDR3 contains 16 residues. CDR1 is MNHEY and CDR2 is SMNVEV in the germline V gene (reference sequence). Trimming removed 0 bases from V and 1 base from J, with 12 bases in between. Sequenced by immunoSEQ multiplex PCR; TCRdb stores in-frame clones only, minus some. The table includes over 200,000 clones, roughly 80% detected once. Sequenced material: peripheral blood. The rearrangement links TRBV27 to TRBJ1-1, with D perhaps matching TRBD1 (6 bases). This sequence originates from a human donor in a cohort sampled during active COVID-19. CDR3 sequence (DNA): TGTGCCAGCAGTTTATCGGGGGCCAGGGCGAACACTGAAGCTTTCTTT. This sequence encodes CASSLSGARANTEAFF.